Presented here are 9 T cell receptor beta chains from one specimen sequenced in a study of post-analysis software for immune sequencing data. Antigen specificity for these receptors is unknown. TCR beta libraries were prepared from cDNA with unique molecular identifiers. From the PCR reads, TCRdb called clonotypes with MiXCR, one entry per CDR3 protein. Among 750,000 to 900,000 distinct CDR3 sequences, just over 45% were seen once, and the ten largest hold just under 5%. Study-level points and caveats: Four or five TRBV segments (TRBV5-6, TRBV5-1 and TRBV20-1 among them) occurred more frequently in patients than in controls.

The sequenced sample was blood. The origin of the receptors is a girl between 10 and 17 years old with multiple sclerosis.

The chain links TRBV4-3 to TRBJ2-7; 8 bases match TRBD2. Germline V lookup: CDR1 LGHNA, CDR2 YSLEER. CDR3 size: 17 residues. The V gene end was trimmed by 0 bases and the J gene end by 1 base; junction bases not matched to a gene: 8. CDR3 coding DNA: TGCGCCAGCAGCCAAGATCTAGTCGGGAGGGGTTCCTACGAGCAGTACTTC. Residues: CASSQDLVGRGSYEQYF.

The chain uses TRBV7-2 and TRBJ2-7; D assignment may be TRBD1 or TRBD2 (5 bases each). Germline V CDR1 and CDR2: SGHTA, FQGNSA. The CDR3 is 16 residues long. The ends were cut back, 1 base at V and 2 bases at J, with 15 bases in the middle. CDR3 DNA sequence: TGTGCCAGCAGCTTAGTGGGGGACCTCTCGGCCTACGAGCAGTACTTC. Its translation is CASSLVGDLSAYEQYF.

The chain uses TRBV15 and TRBJ1-1; weak D call: TRBD1 (6 bases). The germline CDR1 and CDR2 sequences are LNHNV and YYDKDF (reference sequence). The CDR3 runs to 15 residues. Trimming left V 0 bases short and J 1 base short, with 9 bases between. The chain's CDR3 is CATSRDEGENTEAFF. CDR3 nucleotide sequence: TGTGCCACCAGCAGAGATGAGGGGGAGAACACTGAAGCTTTCTTT.

In this sample, this clonotype turned up a few times. This chain links TRBV6-1 with TRBJ2-7; no clear D gene. Germline CDR1 reads MNHNS; CDR2 reads SASEGT. The CDR3 spans 15 residues. Trimming cost V 4 bases and J 3 bases, with 16 bases left between them. The chain's CDR3 is CASSVASWGYYEQYF. CDR3 sequence (DNA): TGTGCCAGCAGTGTCGCCTCGTGGGGATACTACGAGCAGTACTTC.

The rearrangement uses TRBV28 and TRBJ2-7; D is undetermined. The end of the DNA is better explained by TRBJ2-5, so the J call may be wrong. CDR3 length: 12 residues. The germline V gene has CDR1 MDHEN and CDR2 SYDVKM. CDR3 bases: TGTGCCAGCAGAACGGTCGGGGAGACCCAGTACTTC. It specifies CASRTVGETQYF.

This clonotype turned up a few times. The chain has TRBV20-1 and TRBJ2-3, with 9 bases that match TRBD2. Germline V gene data show CDR1 as DFQATT and CDR2 as SNEGSKA (reference sequence). The CDR3 contains 16 residues. With 3 bases clipped from V and 5 bases from J, the junction kept 12 bases outside the gene matches. For the CDR3, the DNA is TGCAGTGCTAGTAGGCGGGAGGGCCTACGTGGAGATACGCAGTATTTT. Translating gives CSASRREGLRGDTQYF.

This rearrangement joins TRBV5-6 to TRBJ2-6, with a possible D match to TRBD2 (5 bases). The CDR3 sequence is 16 residues long. V shed 5 bases and J shed 2 bases, with 14 bases lying between them. Germline V gives CDR1 SGHDT, CDR2 YYEEEE. CDR3: CASSLAGVPGANVLTF. CDR3 bases: TGTGCCAGCAGTCTTGCCGGGGTTCCTGGGGCCAACGTCCTGACTTTC.

This chain's CDR3 is CASSATGIWEGYTF. DNA for the CDR3: TGTGCCAGCAGCGCAACCGGGATCTGGGAGGGCTACACCTTC. The V call is TRBV13, the J call TRBJ1-2; no firm D call. V was cut by 5 bases and J by 8 bases, with 18 bases left in between. There are 14 residues in the CDR3. Germline CDR1 PRHDT, CDR2 FYEKMQ (reference sequence).

The chain recombines TRBV6-6 with TRBJ1-5, with 7 bases lining up with TRBD1. CDR1 MNHNY and CDR2 SVGAGI come from the germline V gene (reference sequence). CDR3 length: 16 residues. Trimming at V came to 6 bases and at J to 3 bases, leaving 11 bases not matched to a gene. The CDR3 DNA sequence: TGTGCCAGCAGCCATCGACAGGGTCTGCCCAATCAGCCCCAGCATTTT. It encodes CASSHRQGLPNQPQHF.